The sample holds a few counts of the clone carrying this TCR beta chain. Its antigen is as yet unknown. Multiplex touch-down PCR with TRB-A/B primers amplified rearranged V-D-J TRB sequences. TCRdb passed the multiplex PCR reads through MiXCR, listing each CDR3 protein once. The profile shows 3,700 or so distinct CDR3 sequences, around 26% of them singletons. This specimen comes from a study of T cell repertoires in aging, cancer and after chemotherapy. Study-level information: Paired samples before and after chemotherapy came from glioblastoma patients receiving temozolomide-based therapy. Notes on the study in general: Immunological memory after chemotherapy cannot be judged from the repertoire data. Age-matched healthy donors had significantly more diverse, less clonal blood TCR repertoires than untreated cancer patients.

Peripheral blood genomic DNA, not sorted cells or RNA, was the template. The receptor's source is a human donor with a solid tumor. Sequenced: blood.

CDR3 in amino acids: CASRRGDGTLNSPLHF. The CDR3 bases are TGTGCCAGCAGGAGGGGGGACGGTACGCTTAATTCACCCCTCCACTTT. The chain uses TRBV27 and TRBJ1-6, with D possibly matching TRBD1 (6 bases). V lost 6 bases to trimming and J lost 6 bases, with 18 bases between them. The CDR3 length is 16 residues. The V gene's germline CDR1 is MNHEY and CDR2 SMNVEV (reference sequence).